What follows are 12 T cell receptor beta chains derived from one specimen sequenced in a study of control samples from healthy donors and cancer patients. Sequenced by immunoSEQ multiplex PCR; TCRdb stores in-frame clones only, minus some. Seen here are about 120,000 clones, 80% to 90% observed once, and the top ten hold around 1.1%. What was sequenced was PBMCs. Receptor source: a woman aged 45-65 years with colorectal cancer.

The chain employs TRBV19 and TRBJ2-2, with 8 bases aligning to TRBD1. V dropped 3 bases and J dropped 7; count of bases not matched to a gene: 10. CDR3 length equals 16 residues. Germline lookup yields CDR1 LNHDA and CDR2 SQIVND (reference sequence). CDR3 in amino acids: CASSIGAQGAGGELFF. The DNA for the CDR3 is TGTGCCAGTAGTATCGGAGCCCAGGGGGCAGGCGGGGAGCTGTTTTTT.

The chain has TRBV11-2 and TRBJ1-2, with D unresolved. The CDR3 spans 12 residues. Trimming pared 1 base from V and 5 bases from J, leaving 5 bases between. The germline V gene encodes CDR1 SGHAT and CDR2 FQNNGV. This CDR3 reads CASSLAGYGYTF. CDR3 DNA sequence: TGTGCCAGCAGCTTAGCGGGGTATGGCTACACCTTC.

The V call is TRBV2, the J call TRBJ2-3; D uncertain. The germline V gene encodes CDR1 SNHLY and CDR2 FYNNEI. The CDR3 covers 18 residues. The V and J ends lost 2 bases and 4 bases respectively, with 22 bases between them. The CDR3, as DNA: TGTGCCAGCAGTGAACCCGGGTTTGGGGTTGTTGCTCCAGATACGCAGTATTTT. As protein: CASSEPGFGVVAPDTQYF.

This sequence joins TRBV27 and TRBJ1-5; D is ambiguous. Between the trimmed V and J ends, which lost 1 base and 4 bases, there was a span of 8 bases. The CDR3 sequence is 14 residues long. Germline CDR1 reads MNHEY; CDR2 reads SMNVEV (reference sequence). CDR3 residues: CASSLFPVNQPQHF. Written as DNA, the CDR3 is TGTGCCAGCAGTTTATTTCCAGTTAATCAGCCCCAGCATTTT.

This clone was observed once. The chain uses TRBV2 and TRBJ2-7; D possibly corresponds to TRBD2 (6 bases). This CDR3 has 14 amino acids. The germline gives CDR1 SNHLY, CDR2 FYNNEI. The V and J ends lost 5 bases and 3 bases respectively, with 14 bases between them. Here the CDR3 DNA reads TGTGCCAGCAGTCCAGGTAGGGACTTCTACGAGCAGTACTTC. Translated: CASSPGRDFYEQYF.

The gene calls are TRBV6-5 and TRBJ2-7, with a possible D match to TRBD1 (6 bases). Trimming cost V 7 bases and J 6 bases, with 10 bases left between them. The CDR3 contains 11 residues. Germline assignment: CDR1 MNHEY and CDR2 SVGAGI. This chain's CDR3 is CASKTGIEQYF. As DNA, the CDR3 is TGTGCCAGCAAAACAGGGATCGAGCAGTACTTC.

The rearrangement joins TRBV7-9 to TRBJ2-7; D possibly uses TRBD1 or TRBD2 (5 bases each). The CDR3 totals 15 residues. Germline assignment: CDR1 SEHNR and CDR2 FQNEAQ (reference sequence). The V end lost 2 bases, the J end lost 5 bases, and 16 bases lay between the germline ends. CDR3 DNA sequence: TGTGCCAGCAGCTTACGGTATAGGGACCTCGACGAGCAGTACTTC. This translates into CASSLRYRDLDEQYF. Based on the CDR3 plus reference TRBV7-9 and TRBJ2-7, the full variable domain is DTGVSQNPRHKITKRGQNVTFRCDPISEHNRLYWYRQTLGQGPEFLTYFQNEAQLEKSRLLSDRFSAERPKGSFSTLEIQRTEQGDSAMYLCASSLRYRDLDEQYFGPGTRLTVT.

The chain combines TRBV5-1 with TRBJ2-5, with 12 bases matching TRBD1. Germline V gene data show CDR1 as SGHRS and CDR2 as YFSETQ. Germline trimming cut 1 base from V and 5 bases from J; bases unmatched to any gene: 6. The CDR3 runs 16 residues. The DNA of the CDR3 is TGCGCCAGCAGCTTGACCGGGACAGGGGGCTTTGAGACCCAGTACTTC. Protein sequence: CASSLTGTGGFETQYF. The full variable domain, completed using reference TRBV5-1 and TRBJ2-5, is KAGVTQTPRYLIKTRGQQVTLSCSPISGHRSVSWYQQTPGQGLQFLFEYFSETQRNKGNFPGRFSGRQFSNSRSEMNVSTLELGDSALYLCASSLTGTGGFETQYFGPGTRLLVL.

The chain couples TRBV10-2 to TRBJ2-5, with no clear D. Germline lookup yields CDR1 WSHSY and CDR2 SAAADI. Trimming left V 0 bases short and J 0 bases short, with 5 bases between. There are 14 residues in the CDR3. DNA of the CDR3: TGCGCCAGCAGTGAGTCGGGCGACCAAGAGACCCAGTACTTC. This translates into CASSESGDQETQYF.

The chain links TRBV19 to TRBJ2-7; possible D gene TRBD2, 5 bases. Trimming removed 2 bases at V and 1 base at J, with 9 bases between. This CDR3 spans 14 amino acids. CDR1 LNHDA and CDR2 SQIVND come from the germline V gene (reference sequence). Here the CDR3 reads CASSISDLSYEQYF. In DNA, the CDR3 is TGTGCCAGTAGTATATCGGACTTATCCTACGAGCAGTACTTC.

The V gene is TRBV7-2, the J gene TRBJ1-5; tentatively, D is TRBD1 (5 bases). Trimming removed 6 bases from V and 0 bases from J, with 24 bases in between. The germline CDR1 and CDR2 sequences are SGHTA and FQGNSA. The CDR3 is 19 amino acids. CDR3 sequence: CASSGRDVDRQYSNQPQHF. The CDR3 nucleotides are TGTGCCAGCAGTGGCCGGGACGTCGACCGCCAATATAGCAATCAGCCCCAGCATTTT.

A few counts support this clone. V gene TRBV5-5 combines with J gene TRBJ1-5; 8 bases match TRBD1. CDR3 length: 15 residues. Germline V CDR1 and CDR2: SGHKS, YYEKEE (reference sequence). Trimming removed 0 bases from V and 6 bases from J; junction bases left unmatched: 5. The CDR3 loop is CASSLGQGRAQPQHF. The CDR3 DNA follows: TGTGCCAGCAGCTTGGGACAGGGGCGAGCTCAGCCCCAGCATTTT.